One sample yielded the 8 T cell receptor beta chains listed below, sequenced in a study of glioma-infiltrating T cells. Amplification of TCR alpha and beta CDR3 regions from RNA used iRepertoire nested multiplex PCR. Each CDR3 protein gets one entry after TCRdb re-called the multiplex PCR reads with MiXCR. The sample shows about 400,000 distinct CDR3 sequences, around 45% of them seen only once. Sequencing was done on a sample of glioma tissue, nonneoplastic brain tissue, or PBMCs (not recorded which). All receptors derive from a human donor with low-grade glioma or glioblastoma, undergoing nonglioma brain surgery, or in good health (not recorded which).

Ten or more counts support this clonotype. The DNA for the CDR3 is TGTGCCAGCCTACCCCCCCTCAGCGGTTATGGCTACACCTTC. Its translation is CASLPPLSGYGYTF. The chain has TRBV28 and TRBJ1-2; D is unclear. V lost 8 bases to trimming and J lost 5 bases, with 18 bases between them. This CDR3 has 14 residues. Germline V gene sequence: CDR1 MDHEN, CDR2 SYDVKM.

Only a few counts were recorded for this clonotype. Its ends do not fully match the called genes, so a read error is possible. This chain connects TRBV28 to TRBJ2-7; D unresolved. Germline CDR1 is MDHEN and CDR2 is SYDVKM. This CDR3 has 14 amino acids. The CDR3 nucleotides read TGTGCCAGCAGTGGCGACCTACTCTCCCACGAGCAGTACTTC. This encodes CASSGDLLSHEQYF.

This clonotype came up a few times. The chain recombines TRBV6-1 with TRBJ1-1, with TRBD1 matching 7 bases. CDR1 MNHNS and CDR2 SASEGT come from the germline V gene. The CDR3 extends over 15 amino acids. J was trimmed by 3 bases and V by 7 bases; bases with no gene match: 11. DNA for the CDR3: TGTGCCAGCAACGTACAGGGGCGTCCGTACACTGAAGCTTTCTTT. This gives the protein CASNVQGRPYTEAFF.

This clonotype was observed at least ten times. CDR3: CSVGGGGNTEAFF. CDR3 bases: TGCAGTGTTGGGGGGGGCGGGAACACTGAAGCTTTCTTT. The chain uses TRBV20-1 and TRBJ1-1; a possible D gene is TRBD1 (6 bases). The CDR3 runs 13 residues. Trimming stripped 7 bases from V and 1 base from J, with 13 bases between. In germline, CDR1 is DFQATT, CDR2 SNEGSKA (reference sequence).

The V call is TRBV20-1, the J call TRBJ2-1; 12 bases fit TRBD2. Germline V gene data show CDR1 as DFQATT and CDR2 as SNEGSKA (reference sequence). The CDR3 is 14 residues long. The DNA of the CDR3 is TGCAGCTTACTAGCGGGAGGACCCTACAATGAGCAGTTCTTC. As protein: CSLLAGGPYNEQFF.

This clonotype was seen only a few times. The chain uses TRBV20-1 and TRBJ2-2; 9 bases align to TRBD2. The CDR3 is 15 residues long. V was pared by 0 bases and J by 6 bases, with 5 bases of the junction left unmatched. The germline V gene has CDR1 DFQATT and CDR2 SNEGSKA (reference sequence). The CDR3 DNA reads TGCAGTGCTAGAGATTTACGCGGGAGGGCCGGGGAGCTGTTTTTT. Encoded protein: CSARDLRGRAGELFF.

There are a few counts of this clonotype. V gene TRBV7-9 combines with J gene TRBJ2-7, with D uncertain. In germline, CDR1 is SEHNR, CDR2 FQNEAQ (reference sequence). The CDR3 sequence is 14 residues long. The V gene lost 5 bases and the J gene lost 4 bases, with 15 bases spanning the gap. CDR3 sequence (DNA): TGTGCCAGCAGCGGAATTACCCCTCAATACGAGCAGTACTTC. Its protein product is CASSGITPQYEQYF. The full variable domain, completed using reference TRBV7-9 and TRBJ2-7, is DTGVSQNPRHKITKRGQNVTFRCDPISEHNRLYWYRQTLGQGPEFLTYFQNEAQLEKSRLLSDRFSAERPKGSFSTLEIQRTEQGDSAMYLCASSGITPQYEQYFGPGTRLTVT.

J is TRBJ2-7 and V is TRBV25-1, with 7 bases fitting TRBD1. This CDR3 is built from 15 residues. V was clipped by 4 bases and J by 5 bases; unmatched bases: 11. Germline loops: CDR1 MGHDK, CDR2 SYGVNS. The chain's CDR3 is CASSVRQGDRNEQYF. The CDR3 DNA reads as TGTGCCAGCAGTGTGAGACAGGGAGATCGGAACGAGCAGTACTTC.